A selection of T cell receptor beta chains follows, all from one sample in a study of regulatory T cells in long-lasting Graves disease. TCRdb redid the calling of the multiplex PCR reads with MiXCR, one entry per CDR3 protein. The profile covers around 420,000 distinct CDR3 sequences, with around 16% appearing a single time and about 7.6% taken by the ten largest. These data are also associated with another study on T cells in Graves' hyperthyroidism and ophthalmopathy.

The sample in question was peripheral blood mononuclear cells (PBMCs), obtained at new diagnosis, from a patient treated with antithyroid drugs. The receptors originated from a woman aged 40 to 50 with Graves disease. CDR3s include the opening cysteine and the closing phenylalanine or tryptophan. D genes are given only for firm matches. Clone size is given for some rows only: seen once, a few or many times, or a class if the clone is expanded.

TGCAGTGCGGGGGGGGTAGCGGGAGAGGTTGATACGCAGTATTTT	CSAGGVAGEVDTQYF	TRBV20-1	TRBJ2-3	many	TRBD2
TGTGCCACCAGCAGAAACGACGACTACAATGAGCAGTTCTTC	CATSRNDDYNEQFF	TRBV15	TRBJ2-1	few	NA
TGTGCCAGCAGCTGGGGACTAGCGGGAGGGCGAGAGACCCAGTACTTC	CASSWGLAGGRETQYF	TRBV7-2	TRBJ2-5	few	TRBD2
TGCAGCGTTGTTTTCCCAGGGGGGGGCAATCAGCCCCAGCATTTT	CSVVFPGGGNQPQHF	TRBV29-1	TRBJ1-5	NA	TRBD1
TGCGCCAGCAGCCTTAATCCGACGGAGGCCAGGGGTCCCCTCCACTTT	CASSLNPTEARGPLHF	TRBV4-3	TRBJ1-6	many	NA
TGTGCCAGCAGTTCGGACTATGGCTACACCTTC	CASSSDYGYTF	TRBV28	TRBJ1-2	few	NA
TGTGCCAGCTCGCGGGACTTCCAAGAGACCCAGTACTTC	CASSRDFQETQYF	TRBV18	TRBJ2-5	few	NA
TGTGCCAGCAGTCCAGGGATCGAGACCCAGTACTTC	CASSPGIETQYF	TRBV12-3/TRBV12-4	TRBJ2-5	many	NA
TGTGCCAGCAGTTTAAACATCTATAACACTGAAGCTTTCTTT	CASSLNIYNTEAFF	TRBV12-3/TRBV12-4	TRBJ1-1	many	NA
TGTGCCAGCAGCGGGCCGCGACTAGCGGGAGTCTATGAGCAGTTCTTC	CASSGPRLAGVYEQFF	TRBV9	TRBJ2-1	many	TRBD2
TGTGCCACCAGTGAGACTAGCGGGAATGTCTATGAGCAGTTCTTC	CATSETSGNVYEQFF	TRBV24-1	TRBJ2-1	many	TRBD2